This T cell receptor (beta chain) was sequenced in a study of control samples from healthy donors and cancer patients. Sequencing used immunoSEQ multiplex PCR; TCRdb keeps in-frame clones, though not all of them. The sample has some 79,000 clones; roughly 84% are singletons. The CDR3 covers 12 residues. Per the germline V gene, CDR1 is MNHNS and CDR2 is SASEGT. The ends were cut back, 2 bases at V and 7 bases at J, with 9 bases in the middle. Sequencing was performed on blood. This receptor was taken from a woman in her fifties or sixties in good health. The rearrangement uses TRBV6-1 and TRBJ2-7, with D uncertain. The DNA of the CDR3 is TGTGCCAGCAGTGAAATCGTTCGAGAGCAGTACTTC. Its protein product is CASSEIVREQYF.